Below are 19 T cell receptor beta chains sequenced from a single sample in a study of T cell repertoires in cytomegalovirus infection. TCRdb passed the reads through MiXCR, listing each CDR3 protein once. The sample gives around 530,000 distinct CDR3 sequences, more than 20% of which show up once; under 15% is in the top ten. Sequences were obtained from PBMCs. These receptors all come from a human donor in good health (CMV status not recorded). Some clones in this sample may be carry-over from other donors' samples.

This clonotype has just a few counts. The chain recombines TRBV6-2 or TRBV6-3 with TRBJ1-6; maybe TRBD1 (6 bases). The CDR3 runs 14 residues. Germline CDR1 MNHEY, CDR2 SVGEGT. V was clipped by 8 bases and J by 7 bases, with 15 bases between them. The CDR3 region has the DNA TGTGCCAGCCGGCCTTCAGGGGACAATTCACCCCTCCACTTT. Its protein product is CASRPSGDNSPLHF.

The genes are TRBV10-3 and TRBJ2-7, with a weak D call TRBD2 (5 bases). Trimming took off 6 bases at V and 5 bases at J, with 17 bases between the two ends. CDR3 length: 14 residues. The V gene's germline CDR1 is ENHRY and CDR2 SYGVKD. CDR3 nucleotides: TGTGCCATCAGGACGAGAGGGAGCCCCCACGAGCAGTACTTC. Translation gives CAIRTRGSPHEQYF.

The chain employs TRBV15 and TRBJ2-1; unclear D gene. Trimming shortened V by 1 base and J by 0 bases, and 16 bases separated the two germline ends. Germline assignment: CDR1 LNHNV and CDR2 YYDKDF (reference sequence). This CDR3 has 18 amino acids. CDR3 protein: CATSRGEWGSSSYNEQFF. The CDR3 nucleotides are TGTGCCACCAGCAGAGGAGAATGGGGATCGAGCTCCTACAATGAGCAGTTCTTC.

The table lists this clonotype with a few counts. The chain employs TRBV18 and TRBJ1-6, with TRBD1 matching over 7 bases. Germline CDR1 KGHSH, CDR2 LQKENI. The CDR3 is made up of 19 amino acids. V dropped 3 bases and J dropped 10; count of bases not matched to a gene: 21. The CDR3 bases are TGTGCCAGCTCACCTACCGTGATTGACAGGGCCATTCGGGGATCACCCCTCCACTTT. It is translated as CASSPTVIDRAIRGSPLHF.

A few counts support this clonotype. J is TRBJ1-5 and V is TRBV2; unclear D gene. Germline V gene sequence: CDR1 SNHLY, CDR2 FYNNEI. Trimming took 6 bases from V and 3 from J, leaving 15 bases between them. The CDR3 runs 15 residues. The CDR3 loop is CASRQTTIVNQPQHF. The CDR3 DNA is TGTGCCAGCAGACAAACGACAATAGTCAATCAGCCCCAGCATTTT.

The chain employs TRBV6-2 or TRBV6-3 and TRBJ2-7; TRBD1 aligns across 7 bases. The trim removed 11 bases at V and 5 bases at J, leaving 12 bases unmatched. The CDR3 is made up of 13 amino acids. Germline CDR1 MNHEY, CDR2 SVGEGT. The CDR3 is CASRRGTVDEQYF. In DNA form, the CDR3 reads TGTGCCTCCAGAAGGGGGACAGTAGACGAGCAGTACTTC.

This clonotype has more than one count but fewer than ten. This chain uses TRBV19 with TRBJ2-6; D is undetermined. The V gene lost 5 bases and the J gene lost 0 bases, with 11 bases spanning the gap. Per the germline V gene, CDR1 is LNHDA and CDR2 is SQIVND (reference sequence). The CDR3 totals 16 residues. CDR3 in amino acids: CASSSLRDSGANVLTF. The CDR3 DNA reads as TGTGCCAGTAGTTCTCTCAGAGACTCTGGGGCCAACGTCCTGACTTTC.

The genes are TRBV5-1 and TRBJ2-1, with D unclear. The CDR3 sequence is 16 residues long. V dropped 1 base and J dropped 4 bases, with 15 bases sitting between them. Germline V lookup: CDR1 SGHRS, CDR2 YFSETQ. Here the CDR3 DNA reads TGCGCCAGCAGCTTGCGGGCGGTGGAAGGTTACAATGAGCAGTTCTTC. It yields the protein CASSLRAVEGYNEQFF.

This clonotype was counted at least ten times. The chain carries TRBV7-2 and TRBJ2-5; D gene uncertain. CDR1 and CDR2 from the germline V gene are SGHTA and FQGNSA. This CDR3 has 15 amino acids. Trimming left V 2 bases short and J 1 base short, with 11 bases between. The DNA of the CDR3 is TGTGCCAGCAGCTTATTGGGTGGCGGCCAAGAGACCCAGTACTTC. This encodes CASSLLGGGQETQYF.

The J gene is TRBJ2-6, the V gene TRBV28, with D hard to call. V gave up 4 bases and J gave up 4 bases, with 11 bases separating them. The CDR3 has 15 amino acids. Germline lookup yields CDR1 MDHEN and CDR2 SYDVKM. The CDR3 spells CASSSPLRGANVLTF. CDR3 nucleotides: TGTGCCAGCAGTTCCCCGTTGCGGGGGGCCAACGTCCTGACTTTC.

There are many counts of this clonotype. This sequence joins TRBV11-1 and TRBJ2-7; tentatively, D is TRBD2 (5 bases). CDR1 SGHAT and CDR2 FQDESV come from the germline V gene (reference sequence). V dropped 5 bases and J dropped 3 bases, with 26 bases sitting between them. This CDR3 is 18 amino acids long. The CDR3 sequence: CASSRSAWLRVGDYEQYF. CDR3 nucleotides: TGTGCCAGCAGCCGCTCTGCCTGGCTGCGTGTGGGAGACTACGAGCAGTACTTC.

In this sample, this clonotype turned up a few times. The chain employs TRBV7-9 and TRBJ2-5, with D possibly TRBD2 on 5 matching bases. Per the germline V gene, CDR1 is SEHNR and CDR2 is FQNEAQ (reference sequence). The CDR3 is 11 residues long. Trimming removed 10 bases from V and 5 bases from J, with 11 bases in between. Written as DNA, the CDR3 is TGTGCCATCGAGTCGGGGGAGACCCAGTACTTC. Translating gives CAIESGETQYF.

This clonotype was observed at least ten times. The chain couples TRBV19 to TRBJ2-3; no firm D call. The V gene lost 3 bases and the J gene lost 4 bases, with 2 bases spanning the gap. In germline, CDR1 is LNHDA, CDR2 SQIVND (reference sequence). The CDR3 runs to 11 residues. The CDR3 loop reads CASSISDTQYF. In nucleotides, the CDR3 is TGTGCCAGTAGTATCTCAGATACGCAGTATTTT.

This clonotype was observed many times. The chain recombines TRBV7-2 with TRBJ2-1; D might be TRBD2 (5 bases). The V gene's germline CDR1 is SGHTA and CDR2 FQGNSA. The germline V and J ends were trimmed by 5 bases and 6 bases, with 14 bases remaining between them. The CDR3 loop spans 14 amino acids. The CDR3 reads CASSPLRGLNEQFF. CDR3 nucleotide sequence: TGTGCCAGCAGCCCCCTCCGCGGACTCAATGAGCAGTTCTTC.

This clonotype was detected only a few times. J is TRBJ1-1 and V is TRBV6-2 or TRBV6-3; the match to TRBD1 covers 10 bases. With V trimmed by 5 bases and J by 0 bases, 6 bases remained unmatched. Germline CDR1 MNHEY, CDR2 SVGEGT. This CDR3 is 16 amino acids long. The chain's CDR3 is CASSVPGQGMNTEAFF. Here the CDR3 DNA reads TGTGCCAGCAGTGTCCCGGGACAGGGGATGAACACTGAAGCTTTCTTT.

This clonotype has a handful of counts. The genes are TRBV7-9 and TRBJ2-5, with D perhaps matching TRBD1 (6 bases). There are 14 residues in the CDR3. Deletions cut 6 bases from V and 4 bases from J, with 15 bases between. Germline V lookup: CDR1 SEHNR, CDR2 FQNEAQ (reference sequence). In DNA form, the CDR3 reads TGTGCCAGCAGTTCAGGGGTCGGGCGAGAGACCCAGTACTTC. Its protein product is CASSSGVGRETQYF.

This clonotype was picked up many times. The V and J genes are TRBV7-9 and TRBJ2-7; TRBD2 agrees at 10 bases. CDR3 length: 16 amino acids. The germline V gene encodes CDR1 SEHNR and CDR2 FQNEAQ (reference sequence). Unmatched junction bases numbered 9, after V lost 5 bases and J lost 2 bases. CDR3 protein: CASSQPGAGGAYEQYF. In nucleotides, the CDR3 is TGTGCCAGCAGCCAGCCCGGAGCGGGGGGGGCCTACGAGCAGTACTTC.

This chain links TRBV7-9 with TRBJ2-1; D gene uncertain. Germline V gene lookup returns CDR1 SEHNR and CDR2 FQNEAQ (reference sequence). Trimming left V 4 bases short and J 2 bases short, with 15 bases between. The CDR3 is 16 amino acids. DNA for the CDR3: TGTGCCAGCAGCTCGACCGACCCCACTGCCTACAATGAGCAGTTCTTC. Its protein is CASSSTDPTAYNEQFF.

This rearrangement joins TRBV6-2 or TRBV6-3 to TRBJ2-7; D is tentatively TRBD1 or TRBD2 (5 bases each). This CDR3 has 13 amino acids. V lost 5 bases to trimming and J lost 2 bases, with 10 bases between them. From germline, CDR1 is MNHEY and CDR2 SVGEGT. The CDR3, as DNA: TGTGCCAGCAGTGGGACCTTGGCCTACGAGCAGTACGTC. Protein sequence: CASSGTLAYEQYV.